Presented here are 18 T cell receptor beta chains from one specimen sequenced in a study of cytomegalovirus exposure and HLA in healthy donors. PCR primers comprised 60 Vbeta and 13 Jbeta primers. Repertoires were generated with immunoSEQ multiplex PCR, while TCRdb's copy carries only in-frame clones and drops some. This sample contains 100,000 to 150,000 clones. Sequencing was done on a sample of PBMCs. The receptors shown here come from a man aged 18 to 30 in good health and CMV-seronegative.

V is TRBV5-1 and J is TRBJ2-7; D is ambiguous. Germline CDR1 SGHRS, CDR2 YFSETQ. V was trimmed by 7 bases and J by 4 bases, leaving 12 bases between them. The CDR3 spans 12 residues. As DNA, the CDR3 is TGCGCCAGCTCACCCGATCGGTACGAGCAGTACTTC. Protein: CASSPDRYEQYF. The full variable domain, rest sourced from reference TRBV5-1 and TRBJ2-7, is KAGVTQTPRYLIKTRGQQVTLSCSPISGHRSVSWYQQTPGQGLQFLFEYFSETQRNKGNFPGRFSGRQFSNSRSEMNVSTLELGDSALYLCASSPDRYEQYFGPGTRLTVT.

V usage is TRBV6-1 and J usage is TRBJ2-3; D remains ambiguous. The CDR3 is made up of 13 amino acids. Germline-derived CDR1 and CDR2 are MNHNS and SASEGT. The CDR3 loop reads CAGLKVGTDTQYF. The CDR3 coding sequence is TGTGCGGGCTTGAAAGTTGGCACAGATACGCAGTATTTT.

V usage is TRBV7-9 and J usage is TRBJ2-7, with 7 nucleotides matching TRBD1. After removal of 1 base from V and 3 bases from J, the junction contained 3 bases not matched to a gene. CDR3 length: 14 amino acids. Germline V gives CDR1 SEHNR, CDR2 FQNEAQ (reference sequence). The CDR3 sequence: CASSLGQGDYEQYF. DNA for the CDR3: TGTGCCAGCAGCTTAGGACAGGGCGACTACGAGCAGTACTTC.

As regards this clone: One end of the junction fails to match germline, which may point to a read error. This chain connects TRBV2 to TRBJ1-1; D remains unclear. CDR3 length: 11 residues. Germline assignment: CDR1 SNHLY and CDR2 FYNNEI. The chain's CDR3 is CASREDGGAFF. DNA of the CDR3: TGTGCCAGCAGGGAAGACGGTGGAGCTTTCTTT.

This chain joins TRBV6-1 and TRBJ1-2; a possible D gene is TRBD1 (6 bases). Trimming removed 7 bases from V and 3 bases from J, with 12 bases in between. CDR3 length equals 13 residues. Per germline, CDR1 MNHNS and CDR2 SASEGT. CDR3 region: CASTPTGHYGYTF. The CDR3 DNA sequence: TGTGCCAGCACCCCGACAGGCCACTATGGCTACACCTTC.

V gene TRBV18 combines with J gene TRBJ1-6, with TRBD1 matching over 7 bases. CDR1 and CDR2 from the germline V gene are KGHSH and LQKENI. This CDR3 spans 16 amino acids. The V segment lost 6 bases and the J segment 8 bases; nucleotides outside the gene matches: 13. CDR3 protein: CASSEGPDRVYSPLHF. DNA of the CDR3: TGTGCCAGCTCCGAAGGGCCAGACAGGGTGTATTCACCCCTCCACTTT.

The chain is built from TRBV7-2 and TRBJ2-1, with 13 nucleotides matching TRBD2. V lost 5 bases and J lost 7; bases outside the gene matches: 17. Germline V lookup: CDR1 SGHTA, CDR2 FQGNSA. This CDR3 region has 19 residues. CDR3 DNA: TGTGCCAGCAGCCCACGCCCAATGCCCACTAGCGGGAGGGCAAATGAGCAGTTCTTC. Translated: CASSPRPMPTSGRANEQFF.

V gene TRBV18 combines with J gene TRBJ2-1, with TRBD2 as a possible D gene (5 bases). The germline V and J ends were trimmed by 1 base and 8 bases, with 12 bases remaining between them. The CDR3 is 14 amino acids. Germline V gene sequence: CDR1 KGHSH, CDR2 LQKENI. The CDR3 spells CASSPLGGEHEQFF. DNA for the CDR3: TGTGCCAGCTCACCACTAGGAGGCGAGCATGAGCAGTTCTTC.

CDR3 DNA sequence: TGTGCCAGCAGTCGTATTAACTACTACGAGCAGTACTTC. The encoded protein is CASSRINYYEQYF. The chain has TRBV6-1 and TRBJ2-7; D uncertain. The CDR3 extends over 13 amino acids. The V and J ends lost 5 bases and 3 bases respectively, with 11 bases between them. Germline values: CDR1 MNHNS, CDR2 SASEGT.

The J gene is TRBJ2-1, the V gene TRBV6-6; 7 nucleotides line up with TRBD2. The junction had 8 bases not matched to a gene; V was cut back by 4 bases and J by 5 bases. Germline V gene lookup returns CDR1 MNHNY and CDR2 SVGAGI (reference sequence). This CDR3 comprises 15 residues. The CDR3 reads CASSLLAGVNNEQFF. The CDR3 coding sequence is TGTGCCAGCAGTTTATTAGCGGGCGTCAACAATGAGCAGTTCTTC.

The chain recombines TRBV30 with TRBJ1-2, with 7 nucleotides matching TRBD1. The germline CDR1 and CDR2 sequences are GTSNPN and SVGIG (reference sequence). Trimming cost V 7 bases and J 2 bases; bases outside gene matches: 1. This CDR3 is built from 11 residues. The DNA for the CDR3 is TGTGCCTTACAGGGGAACTATGGCTACACCTTC. It encodes CALQGNYGYTF.

This chain uses TRBV27 with TRBJ1-1, with D possibly being TRBD1 (6 bases). The CDR3 totals 14 residues. CDR1 and CDR2 from the germline V gene are MNHEY and SMNVEV (reference sequence). The V and J ends lost 4 bases and 1 base respectively, with 10 bases between them. The CDR3 protein is CASSSPGENTEAFF. CDR3 sequence (DNA): TGTGCCAGCAGTTCACCAGGGGAGAACACTGAAGCTTTCTTT.

In nucleotides, the CDR3 is TGTGCCAGCAGGGGACTAGCGGGTATGGTCCATGAGCAGTTCTTC. Its protein is CASRGLAGMVHEQFF. The chain uses TRBV11-2 and TRBJ2-1, with 12 bases that match TRBD2. There are 15 residues in the CDR3. Per the germline V gene, CDR1 is SGHAT and CDR2 is FQNNGV. Trimming removed 6 bases from V and 8 bases from J; junction bases left unmatched: 8.

The chain recombines TRBV15 with TRBJ2-7; TRBD1 agrees at 10 bases. The CDR3 is made up of 15 amino acids. Germline-derived CDR1 and CDR2 are LNHNV and YYDKDF (reference sequence). Trimming cost V 3 bases and J 7 bases; bases outside gene matches: 9. The CDR3 nucleotides read TGTGCCACCAGCAGGAGCGGGGGACAGGGGAGGGAGCAGTACTTC. Amino acid sequence: CATSRSGGQGREQYF.

This chain uses TRBV19 with TRBJ1-5; TRBD1 matches 10 bases. Germline-derived CDR1 and CDR2 are LNHDA and SQIVND (reference sequence). The CDR3 is 16 amino acids. Unmatched junction bases numbered 6, after V lost 7 bases and J lost 0 bases. The CDR3 loop reads CASNPGTGDSNQPQHF. In nucleotides, the CDR3 is TGTGCCAGTAACCCAGGGACAGGGGATAGCAATCAGCCCCAGCATTTT.

The chain couples TRBV5-1 to TRBJ1-2; TRBD1 matches at 7 bases. V shed 1 base, J shed 2 bases, and the junction held 8 bases outside the gene matches. The CDR3 is made up of 16 amino acids. Germline assignment: CDR1 SGHRS and CDR2 YFSETQ. The chain's CDR3 is CASSLFYRGGNYGYTF. The DNA for the CDR3 is TGCGCCAGCAGCTTGTTTTATCGAGGGGGCAACTATGGCTACACCTTC.

The chain combines TRBV4-1 with TRBJ2-2; the D gene is possibly TRBD2 (5 bases). Germline lookup yields CDR1 MGHRA and CDR2 YSYEKL. V was cut by 4 bases and J by 3 bases, with 12 bases left in between. The length of the CDR3 is 15 residues. The CDR3 is CASSLMGVDTGELFF. The CDR3 bases are TGCGCCAGCAGCCTCATGGGAGTCGACACCGGGGAGCTGTTTTTT.

The chain employs TRBV5-1 and TRBJ2-3; D is perhaps TRBD1 (5 bases). CDR3 length: 15 amino acids. Germline V gene data show CDR1 as SGHRS and CDR2 as YFSETQ. V was pared by 2 bases and J by 1 base, with 11 bases between. CDR3: CASSFVVGRTDTQYF. The CDR3 bases are TGCGCCAGCAGCTTTGTGGTGGGGCGCACAGATACGCAGTATTTT.